This T cell receptor (beta chain) derives from a study of shared clonotypes between healthy human individuals. Study-level information: Serving as donors were a couple of women and three men, whose ages spanned 18 to 49.

Tens of thousands of T cell genomes, or around 200 ng DNA, went into the sorted-subset replicate PCRs. Sequencing was performed with immunoSEQ multiplex PCR; in TCRdb, only in-frame clones are kept and a portion is missing. The sample has hundreds of thousands of clones, approximately 73% seen once. This TCR came from a woman in her twenties or thirties in good health. The material sequenced was memory CD4+ T cells sorted from blood. The subset: CD45RA-negative fraction.

The CDR3 DNA sequence: TGTGCCAGCAGTGAGAGCGGCCGGGACAAGGTCCATTTT. As protein: CASSESGRDKVHF. The rearrangement links TRBV6-1 to TRBJ1-5; possibly TRBD1 for D (6 bases). The CDR3 has 13 residues. The V gene's germline CDR1 is MNHNS and CDR2 SASEGT. With 3 bases removed from V and 16 bases from J, the gap between germline ends came to 19 bases.